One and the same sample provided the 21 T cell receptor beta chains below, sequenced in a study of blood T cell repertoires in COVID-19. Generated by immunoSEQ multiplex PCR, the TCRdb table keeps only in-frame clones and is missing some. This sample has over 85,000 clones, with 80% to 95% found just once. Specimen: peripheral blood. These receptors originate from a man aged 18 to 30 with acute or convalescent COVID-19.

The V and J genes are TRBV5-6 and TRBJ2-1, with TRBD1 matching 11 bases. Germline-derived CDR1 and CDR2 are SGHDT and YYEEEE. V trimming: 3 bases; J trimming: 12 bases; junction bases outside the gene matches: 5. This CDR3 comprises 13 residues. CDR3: CASSWTGGWSQFF. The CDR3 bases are TGTGCCAGCAGCTGGACAGGGGGCTGGTCGCAGTTCTTC.

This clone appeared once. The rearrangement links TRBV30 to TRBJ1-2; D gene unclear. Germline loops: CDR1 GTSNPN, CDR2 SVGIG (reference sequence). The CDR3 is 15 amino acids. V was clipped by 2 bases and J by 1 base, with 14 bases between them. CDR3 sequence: CAWSLRGVGNYGYTF. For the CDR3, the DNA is TGTGCCTGGAGTCTCCGGGGAGTAGGTAACTATGGCTACACCTTC. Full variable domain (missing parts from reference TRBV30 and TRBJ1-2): SQTIHQWPATLVQPVGSPLSLECTVEGTSNPNLYWYRQAAGRGLQLLFYSVGIGQISSEVPQNLSASRPQDRQFILSSKKLLLSDSGFYLCAWSLRGVGNYGYTFGSGTRLTVV.

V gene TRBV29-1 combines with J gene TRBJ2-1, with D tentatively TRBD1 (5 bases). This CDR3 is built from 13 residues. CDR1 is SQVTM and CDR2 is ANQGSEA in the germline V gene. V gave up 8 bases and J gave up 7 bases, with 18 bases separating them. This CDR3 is CSLRQSSGNEQFF. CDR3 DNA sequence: TGCAGCCTAAGACAGAGCTCTGGGAATGAGCAGTTCTTC.

This chain's CDR3 is CASSPRVVFLELAKNIQYF. CDR3 in DNA: TGCGCCAGCAGCCCCCGAGTGGTGTTTTTAGAACTAGCCAAAAACATTCAGTACTTC. This sequence joins TRBV5-1 and TRBJ2-4; D not resolved. The CDR3 is made up of 19 amino acids. V was shortened by 4 bases and J by 0 bases, with 23 bases between the two germline ends. Germline V gene sequence: CDR1 SGHRS, CDR2 YFSETQ. Complete variable domain (other parts from reference TRBV5-1 and TRBJ2-4): KAGVTQTPRYLIKTRGQQVTLSCSPISGHRSVSWYQQTPGQGLQFLFEYFSETQRNKGNFPGRFSGRQFSNSRSEMNVSTLELGDSALYLCASSPRVVFLELAKNIQYFGAGTRLSVL.

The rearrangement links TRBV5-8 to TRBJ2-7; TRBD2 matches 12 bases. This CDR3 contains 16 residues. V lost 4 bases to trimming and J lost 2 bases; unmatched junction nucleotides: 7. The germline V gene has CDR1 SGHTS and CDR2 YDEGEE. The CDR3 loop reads CASSLTSGSLPYEQYF. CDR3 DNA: TGTGCCAGCAGCCTGACTAGCGGGAGCCTACCCTACGAGCAGTACTTC.

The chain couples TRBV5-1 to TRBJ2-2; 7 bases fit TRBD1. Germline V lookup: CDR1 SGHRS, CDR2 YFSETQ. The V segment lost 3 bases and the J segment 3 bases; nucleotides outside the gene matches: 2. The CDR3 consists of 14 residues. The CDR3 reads CASSWTGYTGELFF. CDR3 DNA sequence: TGCGCCAGCAGCTGGACAGGCTACACCGGGGAGCTGTTTTTT.

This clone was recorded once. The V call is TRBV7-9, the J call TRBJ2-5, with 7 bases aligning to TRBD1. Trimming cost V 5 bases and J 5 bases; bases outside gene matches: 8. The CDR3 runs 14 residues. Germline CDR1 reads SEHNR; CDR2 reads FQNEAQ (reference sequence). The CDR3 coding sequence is TGTGCCAGCAGCCCAGACAGGGCGCGGGAGACCCAGTACTTC. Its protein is CASSPDRARETQYF.

This CDR3 is CASRGQGQGTEAFF. CDR3 bases: TGTGCCAGCAGGGGCCAAGGACAGGGAACTGAAGCTTTCTTT. V usage is TRBV27 and J usage is TRBJ1-1; 8 bases line up with TRBD1. V dropped 6 bases and J dropped 5; count of bases not matched to a gene: 8. The CDR3 consists of 14 residues. The germline gives CDR1 MNHEY, CDR2 SMNVEV (reference sequence).

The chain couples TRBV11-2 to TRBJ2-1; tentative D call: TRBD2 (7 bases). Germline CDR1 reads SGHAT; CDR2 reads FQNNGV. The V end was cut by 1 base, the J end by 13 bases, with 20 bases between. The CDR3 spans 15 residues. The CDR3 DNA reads TGTGCCAGCAGCTTAGGTTCGCGGGGGCCATCCGGACAGTTCTTC. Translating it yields CASSLGSRGPSGQFF.

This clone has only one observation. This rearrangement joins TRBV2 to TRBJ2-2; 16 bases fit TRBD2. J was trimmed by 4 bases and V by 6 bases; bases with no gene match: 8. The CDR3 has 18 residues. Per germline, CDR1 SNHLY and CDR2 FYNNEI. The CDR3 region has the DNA TGTGCCAGCAGAGGGACTAGCGGGAGGGCCCTCGGCACCGGGGAGCTGTTTTTT. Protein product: CASRGTSGRALGTGELFF.

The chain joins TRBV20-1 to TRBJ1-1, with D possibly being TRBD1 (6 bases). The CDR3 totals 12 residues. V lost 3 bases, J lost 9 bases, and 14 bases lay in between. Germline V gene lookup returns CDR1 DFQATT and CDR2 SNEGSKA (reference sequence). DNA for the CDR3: TGCAGTGCTAGTTCCCATGACAGGAAAGCTTTCTTT. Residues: CSASSHDRKAFF.

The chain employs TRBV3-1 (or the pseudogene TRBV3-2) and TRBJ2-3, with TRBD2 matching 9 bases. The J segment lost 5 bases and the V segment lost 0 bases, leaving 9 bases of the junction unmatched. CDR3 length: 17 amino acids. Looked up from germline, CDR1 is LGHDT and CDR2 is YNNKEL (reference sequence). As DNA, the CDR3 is TGTGCCAGCAGCCAAGATGGAGTAGCGGGAGTAGGAGATACGCAGTATTTT. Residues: CASSQDGVAGVGDTQYF.

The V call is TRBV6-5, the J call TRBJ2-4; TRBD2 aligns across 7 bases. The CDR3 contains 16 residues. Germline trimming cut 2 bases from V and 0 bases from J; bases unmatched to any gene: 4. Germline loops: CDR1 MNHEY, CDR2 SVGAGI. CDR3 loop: CASSYVLAAAKNIQYF. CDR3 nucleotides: TGTGCCAGCAGTTACGTCCTAGCGGCAGCCAAAAACATTCAGTACTTC.

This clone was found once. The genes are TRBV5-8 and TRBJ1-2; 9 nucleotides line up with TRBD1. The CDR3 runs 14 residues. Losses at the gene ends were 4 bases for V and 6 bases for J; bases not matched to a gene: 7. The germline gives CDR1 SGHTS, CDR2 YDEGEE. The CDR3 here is CASSDPGQGHGYTF. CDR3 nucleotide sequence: TGTGCCAGCAGCGACCCGGGACAGGGTCATGGCTACACCTTC. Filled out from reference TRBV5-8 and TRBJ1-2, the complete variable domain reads EAGVTQSPTHLIKTRGQQATLRCSPISGHTSVYWYQQALGLGLQFLLWYDEGEERNRGNFPPRFSGRQFPNYSSELNVNALELEDSALYLCASSDPGQGHGYTFGSGTRLTVV.

The CDR3 DNA sequence: TGTGCCAGCAGCCCCCAGGGGGCGGACACCGGGGAGCTGTTTTTT. Translated: CASSPQGADTGELFF. The genes are TRBV5-5 and TRBJ2-2; 8 positions agree with TRBD1. Germline values: CDR1 SGHKS, CDR2 YYEKEE (reference sequence). The CDR3 consists of 15 residues. V dropped 4 bases and J dropped 3; count of bases not matched to a gene: 5. Full variable domain (missing parts from reference TRBV5-5 and TRBJ2-2): DAGVTQSPTHLIKTRGQQVTLRCSPISGHKSVSWYQQVLGQGPQFIFQYYEKEERGRGNFPDRFSARQFPNYSSELNVNALLLGDSALYLCASSPQGADTGELFFGEGSRLTVL.

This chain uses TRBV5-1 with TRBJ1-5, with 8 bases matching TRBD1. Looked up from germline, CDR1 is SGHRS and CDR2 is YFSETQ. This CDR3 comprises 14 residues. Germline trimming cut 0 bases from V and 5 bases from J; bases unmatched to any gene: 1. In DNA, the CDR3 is TGCGCCAGCAGCTTGGGACAGGGGCATCAGCCCCAGCATTTT. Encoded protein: CASSLGQGHQPQHF.

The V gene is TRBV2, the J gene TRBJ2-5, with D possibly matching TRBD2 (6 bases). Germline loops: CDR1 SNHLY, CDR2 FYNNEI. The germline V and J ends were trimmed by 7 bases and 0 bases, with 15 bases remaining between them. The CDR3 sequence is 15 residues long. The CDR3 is CASKEGPFNQETQYF. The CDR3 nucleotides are TGTGCCAGCAAGGAGGGGCCCTTCAACCAAGAGACCCAGTACTTC.

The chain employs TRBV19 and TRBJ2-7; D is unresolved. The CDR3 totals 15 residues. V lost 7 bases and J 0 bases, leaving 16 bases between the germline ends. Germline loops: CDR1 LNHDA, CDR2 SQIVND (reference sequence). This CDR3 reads CASNPRGSSSYEQYF. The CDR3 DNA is TGTGCCAGTAACCCCCGCGGCAGTAGCTCCTACGAGCAGTACTTC.

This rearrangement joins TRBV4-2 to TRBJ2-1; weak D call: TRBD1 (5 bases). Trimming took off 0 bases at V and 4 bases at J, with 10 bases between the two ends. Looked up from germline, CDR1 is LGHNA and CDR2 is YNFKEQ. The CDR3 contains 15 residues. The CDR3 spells CASSQDGAVYNEQFF. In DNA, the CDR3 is TGTGCCAGCAGCCAAGATGGGGCGGTTTACAATGAGCAGTTCTTC.

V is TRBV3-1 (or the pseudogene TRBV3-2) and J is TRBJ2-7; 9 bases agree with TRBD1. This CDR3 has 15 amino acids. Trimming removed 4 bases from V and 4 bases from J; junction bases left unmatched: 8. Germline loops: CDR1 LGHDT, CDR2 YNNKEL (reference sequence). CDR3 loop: CASSRAGTGLYEQYF. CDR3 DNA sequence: TGTGCCAGCAGCCGAGCCGGGACAGGGCTATACGAGCAGTACTTC.

The CDR3 here is CASSTGFNSPLHF. The CDR3 bases are TGTGCCAGTTCAACAGGGTTCAATTCACCCCTCCACTTT. The chain couples TRBV19 to TRBJ1-6; a possible D gene is TRBD1 (6 bases). Germline V CDR1 and CDR2: LNHDA, SQIVND (reference sequence). The CDR3 totals 13 residues. Trimming cost V 8 bases and J 7 bases, with 12 bases left between them. Filled out from reference TRBV19 and TRBJ1-6, the complete variable domain reads DGGITQSPKYLFRKEGQNVTLSCEQNLNHDAMYWYRQDPGQGLRLIYYSQIVNDFQKGDIAEGYSVSREKKESFPLTVTSAQKNPTAFYLCASSTGFNSPLHFGNGTRLTVT.